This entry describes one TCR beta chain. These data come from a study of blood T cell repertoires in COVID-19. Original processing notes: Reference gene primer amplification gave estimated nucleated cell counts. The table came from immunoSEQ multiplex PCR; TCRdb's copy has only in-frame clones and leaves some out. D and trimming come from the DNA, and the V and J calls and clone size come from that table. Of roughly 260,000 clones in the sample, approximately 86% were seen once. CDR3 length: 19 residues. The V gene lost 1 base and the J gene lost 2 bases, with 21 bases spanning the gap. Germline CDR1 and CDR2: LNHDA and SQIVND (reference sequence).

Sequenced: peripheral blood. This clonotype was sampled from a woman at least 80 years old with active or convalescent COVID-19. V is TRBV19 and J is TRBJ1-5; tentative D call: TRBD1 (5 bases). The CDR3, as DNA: TGTGCCAGTAGTATAGGGGGCAGCCGGGGGAATAGGGGCAATCAGCCCCAGCATTTT. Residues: CASSIGGSRGNRGNQPQHF.